These T cell receptor beta chains were read from a single sample in a study of STAT5B mutations in CD4+ large granular lymphocyte leukemia. TCRdb's table, derived via immunoSEQ multiplex PCR, lists solely in-frame clones and lacks some. The sample consists of around 37,000 clones, under 85% of them appearing once. The sample taken for sequencing was CD4+ T cells from blood buffy coats. Receptors originate from a human donor in good health. Both conserved end residues are part of each CDR3. The D gene is left open where the match is weak. Clone size, where shown, is once, few, many, or a class for clones that have expanded.

j_call: TRBJ2-3; d_call: TRBD2; clone_size: .; v_call: TRBV10-3; cdr3_nt: TGTGCCATCAGCGTTCAAGCGGGGAGCTCAGATACGCAGTATTTT; cdr3_aa: CAISVQAGSSDTQYF
j_call: TRBJ2-3; d_call: .; clone_size: once; v_call: TRBV5-4; cdr3_nt: TGTGCCAGCAGCTTGGCCCCACCTGACCTGCAGTATTTT; cdr3_aa: CASSLAPPDLQYF
j_call: TRBJ2-5; d_call: .; clone_size: .; v_call: TRBV7-2; cdr3_nt: TGTGCCAGCAGCCCTCAAGCTAGGGAGACCCAGTACTTC; cdr3_aa: CASSPQARETQYF
j_call: TRBJ2-7; d_call: .; clone_size: .; v_call: TRBV23-1; cdr3_nt: TGCGCCAGCAGTCAACTTCGAGGCTACGAGCAGTACTTC; cdr3_aa: CASSQLRGYEQYF
j_call: TRBJ2-3; d_call: TRBD2; clone_size: .; v_call: TRBV5-1; cdr3_nt: TGCGCCAGCAGCTCTAGCGGGAGGACCACAGATACGCAGTATTTT; cdr3_aa: CASSSSGRTTDTQYF
j_call: TRBJ2-3; d_call: .; clone_size: few; v_call: TRBV4-2; cdr3_nt: TGTGCCAGCAGCCTCAGCGGGTTAAGCACAGATACGCAGTATTTT; cdr3_aa: CASSLSGLSTDTQYF
j_call: TRBJ1-2; d_call: .; clone_size: .; v_call: TRBV14; cdr3_nt: TGTGCCAGCAGCCAAGCTCCCTGGGGGTTAGGCTACACCTTC; cdr3_aa: CASSQAPWGLGYTF
j_call: TRBJ2-7; d_call: TRBD1; clone_size: .; v_call: TRBV7-9; cdr3_nt: TGTGCCAGCAGCTTACGCACCACAGGGGTCGAGCAGTACTTC; cdr3_aa: CASSLRTTGVEQYF
j_call: TRBJ2-3; d_call: .; clone_size: once; v_call: TRBV6-4; cdr3_nt: TGTGCCAGCAGTGAAAATTTGGTGACAGATACGCAGTATTTT; cdr3_aa: CASSENLVTDTQYF
j_call: TRBJ2-3; d_call: TRBD2; clone_size: .; v_call: TRBV5-1; cdr3_nt: TGCGCCAGCAGCTTGGGGACTAGCGGGCGATTCACAGATACGCAGTATTTT; cdr3_aa: CASSLGTSGRFTDTQYF
j_call: TRBJ1-2; d_call: TRBD1; clone_size: .; v_call: TRBV29-1; cdr3_nt: TGCAGCGTCTCGACAGGGGCAAACTATGGCTACACCTTC; cdr3_aa: CSVSTGANYGYTF
j_call: TRBJ1-6; d_call: .; clone_size: .; v_call: TRBV5-1; cdr3_nt: TGCGCCAGCAGCATATGGACGAAGTCACCCCTCCACTTT; cdr3_aa: CASSIWTKSPLHF
j_call: TRBJ1-2; d_call: .; clone_size: .; v_call: TRBV5-6; cdr3_nt: TGTGCCAGCAGCGCACAGTTGGAGGACTATGGCTACACCTTC; cdr3_aa: CASSAQLEDYGYTF
j_call: TRBJ2-1; d_call: .; clone_size: .; v_call: TRBV6-6; cdr3_nt: TGTGCCAGCAGTTACGGACGGGGCTACAATGAGCAGTTCTTC; cdr3_aa: CASSYGRGYNEQFF
j_call: TRBJ2-3; d_call: TRBD2; clone_size: .; v_call: TRBV5-6; cdr3_nt: TGTGCCAGCAGCTTGGACGCGGGAGCGTCAGATACGCAGTATTTT; cdr3_aa: CASSLDAGASDTQYF
j_call: TRBJ2-7; d_call: TRBD1; clone_size: .; v_call: TRBV10-3; cdr3_nt: TGTGCCATCAGTGAGGGCGAAGGGCAGGGGGCGTACGAGCAGTACTTC; cdr3_aa: CAISEGEGQGAYEQYF
j_call: TRBJ2-6; d_call: TRBD2; clone_size: .; v_call: TRBV6-1; cdr3_nt: TGTGCCAGCAGTGAATCGACTAGCGGGTCGTCTGGGGCCAACGTCCTGACTTTC; cdr3_aa: CASSESTSGSSGANVLTF
j_call: TRBJ2-7; d_call: TRBD2; clone_size: once; v_call: TRBV7-2; cdr3_nt: TGTGCCAGCAGCTTAATCTCTAGCGGCGAGCAGTACTTC; cdr3_aa: CASSLISSGEQYF
j_call: TRBJ1-6; d_call: .; clone_size: .; v_call: TRBV6-5; cdr3_nt: TGTGCCAGCAGCCCCGACAGTTCACCCCTCCACTTT; cdr3_aa: CASSPDSSPLHF
j_call: TRBJ2-1; d_call: TRBD2; clone_size: .; v_call: TRBV12-5; cdr3_nt: TGTGCTAGTGGTTTGATCCTTAGGCGGGAGGGTTACAATGAGCAGTTCTTC; cdr3_aa: CASGLILRREGYNEQFF
j_call: TRBJ2-7; d_call: .; clone_size: .; v_call: TRBV4-3; cdr3_nt: TGCGCCAGCAGCCAAGGTGTGCCCCTCTACGAGCAGTACTTC; cdr3_aa: CASSQGVPLYEQYF
j_call: TRBJ2-3; d_call: TRBD1; clone_size: .; v_call: TRBV5-1; cdr3_nt: TGCGCCACTACGACAGGGTGGAGCACAGATACGCAGTATTTT; cdr3_aa: CATTTGWSTDTQYF
j_call: TRBJ1-2; d_call: TRBD1; clone_size: .; v_call: TRBV19; cdr3_nt: TGTGCCAGTAGTATCTTTGGGACAGGGGGTATTAACTATGGCTACACCTTC; cdr3_aa: CASSIFGTGGINYGYTF
j_call: TRBJ2-1; d_call: TRBD2; clone_size: .; v_call: TRBV5-1; cdr3_nt: TGCGCCAGCAGCCCCGGGACTAGCGCATCCTACAATGAGCAGTTCTTC; cdr3_aa: CASSPGTSASYNEQFF
j_call: TRBJ2-2; d_call: .; clone_size: .; v_call: TRBV2; cdr3_nt: TGTGCCAGCAGACGGACCAACACCGGGGAGCTGTTTTTT; cdr3_aa: CASRRTNTGELFF
j_call: TRBJ1-5; d_call: .; clone_size: once; v_call: TRBV2; cdr3_nt: TGTGCCAGCAGTGAAGGAAACAGTAATCAGCCCCAGCATTTT; cdr3_aa: CASSEGNSNQPQHF
j_call: TRBJ2-7; d_call: TRBD2; clone_size: .; v_call: TRBV19; cdr3_nt: TGTGCCAGTACCAAGCGGGGCACCTCCTACGAGCAGTACTTC; cdr3_aa: CASTKRGTSYEQYF
j_call: TRBJ2-1; d_call: .; clone_size: .; v_call: TRBV28; cdr3_nt: TGTGCCAGCAGTTTCTATAGGGGTAATGAGCAGTTCTTC; cdr3_aa: CASSFYRGNEQFF
j_call: TRBJ2-3; d_call: TRBD2; clone_size: .; v_call: TRBV5-6; cdr3_nt: TGTGCCAGCAGCCGTCGGACTAGCGGGAGGGCGGATACGCAGTATTTT; cdr3_aa: CASSRRTSGRADTQYF
j_call: TRBJ2-2; d_call: TRBD2; clone_size: .; v_call: TRBV5-4; cdr3_nt: TGTGCCAGCAGCTGGACTAGCTTCACCGGGGAGCTGTTTTTT; cdr3_aa: CASSWTSFTGELFF
j_call: TRBJ2-3; d_call: .; clone_size: .; v_call: TRBV18; cdr3_nt: TGTGCCAGCTCACCACGGTCCCCGGTCGGAGCTAGCACAGATACGCAGTATTTT; cdr3_aa: CASSPRSPVGASTDTQYF
j_call: TRBJ2-3; d_call: .; clone_size: .; v_call: TRBV2; cdr3_nt: TGTGCCAGCAGCGCTCGCTCCTCTAGCACAGATACGCAGTATTTT; cdr3_aa: CASSARSSSTDTQYF
j_call: TRBJ1-5; d_call: .; clone_size: .; v_call: TRBV7-2; cdr3_nt: TGTGCCAGCAGCTTAGGTCCGAATAGCAATCAGCCCCAGCATTTT; cdr3_aa: CASSLGPNSNQPQHF
j_call: TRBJ1-4; d_call: .; clone_size: few; v_call: TRBV18; cdr3_nt: TGTGCCAGCTCAGCGGGACAATCGGGTGAGGAAAAACTGTTTTTT; cdr3_aa: CASSAGQSGEEKLFF
j_call: TRBJ2-4; d_call: TRBD1; clone_size: .; v_call: TRBV19; cdr3_nt: TGTGCCAGTACCCCAGCCCGGGACAGCTACATTCAGTACTTC; cdr3_aa: CASTPARDSYIQYF
j_call: TRBJ2-3; d_call: .; clone_size: .; v_call: TRBV4-1; cdr3_nt: TGCGCCAGCAGCCATGACGATCGGAGGGATACGCAGTATTTT; cdr3_aa: CASSHDDRRDTQYF
j_call: TRBJ1-3; d_call: .; clone_size: .; v_call: TRBV27; cdr3_nt: TGTGCCAGCAGTTTAAACAGCGACAGGAACACCATATATTTT; cdr3_aa: CASSLNSDRNTIYF
j_call: TRBJ1-1; d_call: TRBD1; clone_size: .; v_call: TRBV6-5; cdr3_nt: TGTGCCAGCAGTTCACGACAGGGTATTCGGAACACTGAAGCTTTCTTT; cdr3_aa: CASSSRQGIRNTEAFF
j_call: TRBJ1-4; d_call: .; clone_size: .; v_call: TRBV6-1; cdr3_nt: TGTGCCAGCACCCGACCTGGGGATATCGAAGAAAAACTGTTTTTT; cdr3_aa: CASTRPGDIEEKLFF
j_call: TRBJ1-5; d_call: .; clone_size: few; v_call: TRBV20-1; cdr3_nt: TGCAGTGCTTGGAGGGGACCGGCCCAGCATTTT; cdr3_aa: CSAWRGPAQHF
j_call: TRBJ1-1; d_call: TRBD1; clone_size: .; v_call: TRBV19; cdr3_nt: TGTGCCAGTAGTATAGGACAGGGGGTTGCTTTCTTT; cdr3_aa: CASSIGQGVAFF
j_call: TRBJ2-4; d_call: TRBD1; clone_size: .; v_call: TRBV5-6; cdr3_nt: TGTGCCAGCAGCTCGTCCGGGACAGGGGTCAAAAACATTCAGTACTTC; cdr3_aa: CASSSSGTGVKNIQYF
j_call: TRBJ1-6; d_call: .; clone_size: .; v_call: TRBV11-1; cdr3_nt: TGTGCCAGCAAATCCAGCTCCTATAATTCACCCCTCCACTTT; cdr3_aa: CASKSSSYNSPLHF
j_call: TRBJ1-1; d_call: TRBD1; clone_size: .; v_call: TRBV11-3; cdr3_nt: TGTGCCAGCAGCCAAGGGGGCGGTAACACTGAAGCTTTCTTT; cdr3_aa: CASSQGGGNTEAFF
j_call: TRBJ2-4; d_call: .; clone_size: .; v_call: TRBV7-6; cdr3_nt: TGTGCCAGCAGCTTACTCCGGGGACAATTGGGAGACATTCAGTACTTC; cdr3_aa: CASSLLRGQLGDIQYF
j_call: TRBJ1-5; d_call: .; clone_size: .; v_call: TRBV7-8; cdr3_nt: TGTGCCAGCAGCTTGGAAGGGGTCCATAGCAATCAGCCCCAGCATTTT; cdr3_aa: CASSLEGVHSNQPQHF
j_call: TRBJ2-7; d_call: .; clone_size: .; v_call: TRBV6-1; cdr3_nt: TGTGCCAGCAGTGGGGCCCACGGCCTGTACGAGCAGTACTTC; cdr3_aa: CASSGAHGLYEQYF
j_call: TRBJ2-5; d_call: .; clone_size: .; v_call: TRBV16; cdr3_nt: TGTGCCAGCAGCCCACAAGAGACCCAGTACTTC; cdr3_aa: CASSPQETQYF
j_call: TRBJ2-1; d_call: TRBD2; clone_size: few; v_call: TRBV9; cdr3_nt: TGTGCCAGCAGTGATCTTCCTAGCGGGAGCCCGAATGAGCAGTTCTTC; cdr3_aa: CASSDLPSGSPNEQFF
j_call: TRBJ2-1; d_call: TRBD1; clone_size: .; v_call: TRBV7-9; cdr3_nt: TGTGCCAGCAGAAGGACCGGGACAGCAAATGAGCAGTTCTTC; cdr3_aa: CASRRTGTANEQFF
j_call: TRBJ1-2; d_call: TRBD1; clone_size: .; v_call: TRBV11-3; cdr3_nt: TGTGCCAGCAGCTTTACCGGGACAGGGGAAGGCTACACCTTC; cdr3_aa: CASSFTGTGEGYTF